Following are 9 T cell receptor beta chains from one sample sequenced in a study of cytomegalovirus exposure and HLA in healthy donors. TCRdb's copy holds only in-frame clones and misses some; the assay was immunoSEQ multiplex PCR. Among more than 300,000 clones listed, 80% to 90% were seen once. Material for sequencing was PBMCs. Receptors were obtained from a woman under 30 in good health and CMV-seronegative.

This rearrangement joins TRBV11-2 to TRBJ2-7, with 8 bases matching TRBD2. Germline trimming cut 2 bases from V and 0 bases from J; bases unmatched to any gene: 6. The CDR3 consists of 16 residues. Germline CDR1 is SGHAT and CDR2 is FQNNGV. CDR3 in amino acids: CASSLQGSGNSYEQYF. The CDR3 region has the DNA TGTGCCAGCAGCTTACAGGGTAGCGGGAACTCCTACGAGCAGTACTTC.

Here the CDR3 reads CASSPTKAGETGEQYF. In nucleotides, the CDR3 is TGTGCCAGCAGCCCCACTAAGGCGGGAGAGACGGGTGAGCAGTACTTC. This chain links TRBV6-6 with TRBJ2-7; 7 nucleotides match TRBD2. J was trimmed by 7 bases and V by 6 bases; bases with no gene match: 18. Germline V gene lookup returns CDR1 MNHNY and CDR2 SVGAGI (reference sequence). This CDR3 has 16 residues.

A single count supports this clone. The chain couples TRBV7-2 to TRBJ1-1; 9 nucleotides align to TRBD1. Germline assignment: CDR1 SGHTA and CDR2 FQGNSA. The CDR3 has 15 residues. The V gene end was trimmed by 5 bases and the J gene end by 0 bases; junction bases not matched to a gene: 4. CDR3 in DNA: TGTGCCAGCAGCGCGACAGGGGGAATGAACACTGAAGCTTTCTTT. It is translated as CASSATGGMNTEAFF.

This chain connects TRBV9 to TRBJ2-5, with TRBD2 matching 10 bases. CDR1 SGDLS and CDR2 YYNGEE come from the germline V gene. The CDR3 is made up of 18 amino acids. The trim removed 0 bases at V and 5 bases at J, leaving 13 bases unmatched. DNA for the CDR3: TGTGCCAGCAGCGTAGAGGGATTAGCGGGAGGTTCTTTTGAGACCCAGTACTTC. This gives the protein CASSVEGLAGGSFETQYF.

This chain's CDR3 is CASSPGTAFPRNEQFF. CDR3 sequence (DNA): TGTGCCAGCAGCCCGGGGACAGCTTTTCCCAGGAATGAGCAGTTCTTC. The rearrangement uses TRBV7-2 and TRBJ2-1, with 7 bases matching TRBD1. The CDR3 covers 16 residues. The germline V gene encodes CDR1 SGHTA and CDR2 FQGNSA. J was trimmed by 7 bases and V by 5 bases; bases with no gene match: 14.

CDR3 amino acids: CASRRTSGRAGETQYF. The CDR3 bases are TGCGCCAGCAGACGGACTAGCGGGAGGGCGGGGGAGACCCAGTACTTC. The genes are TRBV5-1 and TRBJ2-5; TRBD2 aligns across 15 bases. The CDR3 extends over 16 amino acids. Germline trimming cut 5 bases from V and 5 bases from J; bases unmatched to any gene: 7. CDR1 is SGHRS, CDR2 YFSETQ, per germline. Based on the CDR3 plus reference TRBV5-1 and TRBJ2-5, the full variable domain is KAGVTQTPRYLIKTRGQQVTLSCSPISGHRSVSWYQQTPGQGLQFLFEYFSETQRNKGNFPGRFSGRQFSNSRSEMNVSTLELGDSALYLCASRRTSGRAGETQYFGPGTRLLVL.

This clone is a singleton in its sample. The genes are TRBV6-6 and TRBJ1-5; no clear D gene. V shed 6 bases and J shed 5 bases, with 17 bases lying between them. Germline V gene data show CDR1 as MNHNY and CDR2 as SVGAGI (reference sequence). CDR3 size: 15 residues. CDR3 sequence (DNA): TGTGCCAGCAGAAAGCCCGGAGCCCTAGATCAGCCCCAGCATTTT. This translates into CASRKPGALDQPQHF.

The rearrangement links TRBV11-1 to TRBJ2-7; 7 bases map to TRBD1. CDR1 and CDR2 (germline): SGHAT, FQDESV (reference sequence). The CDR3 runs to 14 residues. With V trimmed by 8 bases and J by 0 bases, 7 bases remained unmatched. CDR3 amino acids: CASERDRLSYEQYF. CDR3 nucleotide sequence: TGTGCCAGCGAAAGGGACAGACTCTCCTACGAGCAGTACTTC.

The chain has TRBV5-1 and TRBJ2-2; 8 bases agree with TRBD1. The CDR3 consists of 15 residues. CDR1 is SGHRS and CDR2 is YFSETQ in the germline V gene. Trimming removed 4 bases from V and 5 bases from J; junction bases left unmatched: 7. The CDR3 DNA reads TGCGCCAGCAGCAGACAGGGGCGTGGGACCGGGGAGCTGTTTTTT. This gives the protein CASSRQGRGTGELFF.